This T cell receptor (beta chain) was captured by sequencing in a study of blood T cell repertoires in COVID-19 (dated by TCRdb to 2018 to 2020). As for the study more broadly: The collaborator samples originated in the United States, Italy and Spain and spanned the acute and convalescent phases of COVID-19. The prospective study material was composed of cDNA or gDNA derived from T cells, B-cell-depleted T cells, or PBMCs. Subjects who had been exposed to COVID-19, were actively infected with it, or had recovered from it provided the deeply sampled blood TCRbeta repertoires that made up the dataset. A freely available public database, intended as a resource for researchers studying the immune response to SARS-CoV-2, is where the repertoires were released. The samples were drawn from two sources: the first 160 participants of the ongoing ImmuneRACE study, and some 1,300 subjects contributed by 6 global collaborators. Sample metadata almost always included a de-identified subject ID, COVID-19 status, age in years and sex. Where HLA class I and class II types were available, the types were taken from metadata supplied by the sample provider, not from assay-based typing. Summary of the overall study and its limitations: Clinical and demographic metadata were provided uncurated, with the amount varying by source and participant.

Each collaborating institution followed its own protocols to collect whole blood in K2EDTA tubes. Collaborator samples were shipped for TCRbeta analysis as frozen whole blood, isolated PBMCs, or DNA extracted from either sample type. The V end gives up 8 bases and the J end 4 bases, leaving 7 bases in the junction not matched to a gene. Spanning cysteine to phenylalanine, the CDR3 consists of 13 amino acids. The DNA shown is the 39-base CDR3, in frame from base 1. CDR1 MNHEY and CDR2 SMNVEV were looked up in the germline V gene (reference sequence). A word on this clone: Its cognate antigen has yet to be identified. Base qualities are not provided; no much larger clone lies one nucleotide away.

TCRbeta CDR3 regions were amplified from genomic DNA by means of the immunoSEQ Assay, a bias-controlled multiplex PCR. The published analysis was carried out like this. Within the assay, amplification of reference gene primers was used to estimate how many nucleated cells each sample contained. To quantify the absolute abundance of each unique TCRbeta CDR3 rearrangement, sequence reads were collapsed and filtered. For each sample, productive Simpson clonality was calculated as the square root of Simpson's diversity index over productive rearrangements. The source is immuneACCESS, and TCRdb retained only in-frame sequences with V and J called. Part of the clones is not carried over; for the studies checked, unresolved V genes explain less than half of this, and the remainder is unexplained. Clone size and V and J calls were adopted from that table, with D and trimming inferred from the DNA. In this sample the table shows over 85,000 clones, around 75% of which occur a single time. The ten top clones hold roughly a quarter of the sample.

The chain employs TRBV27 and TRBJ1-1, with 7 junctional bases fitting TRBD1. The TCR originated in a man aged 65 to 79 with acute or convalescent COVID-19. What was sequenced was peripheral blood. The DNA sequence is as follows: TGTGCCAGCCGTACCAGGGGGACCACTGAAGCTTTCTTT. It translates to CASRTRGTTEAFF.